This is a list of T cell receptor beta chains from one sample in a study of molecular identifiers for immune sequencing clone quantification. TCRdb independently ran MiXCR on the PCR reads; one entry per CDR3 protein. This table has around 480,000 distinct CDR3 sequences, 20% to 25% appearing once. Sample: naive CD8+ T cells from blood, with Jurkat cell RNA spiked in. The receptor source for this set is a human donor in good health. Some libraries in this study had Jurkat cell RNA spiked in. The CDR3 runs from the conserved cysteine through the conserved F or W. The D gene is left open where the match is weak. The size field is filled for only some rows; it gives once, few, many or a size class.

d_call: -
v_call: TRBV7-9
clone_size: few
j_call: TRBJ2-1
cdr3_nt: TGTGCCAGCAGGAGCGGGACAGGTTACAATGAGCAGTTCTTC
cdr3_aa: CASRSGTGYNEQFF

d_call: -
v_call: TRBV27
clone_size: -
j_call: TRBJ2-1
cdr3_nt: TGTGCCAGCAGTTTGACGCTCAACTCCTACAATGAGCAGTTCTTC
cdr3_aa: CASSLTLNSYNEQFF

d_call: -
v_call: TRBV20-1
clone_size: many
j_call: TRBJ1-5
cdr3_nt: TGCAGTGCTAGCCGGGACTTGCCCCAGCATTTT
cdr3_aa: CSASRDLPQHF

d_call: TRBD1
v_call: TRBV15
clone_size: many
j_call: TRBJ2-7
cdr3_nt: TGTGCCACCAGCAGCGCAGGGGGCCCCTACGAGCAGTACTTC
cdr3_aa: CATSSAGGPYEQYF

d_call: -
v_call: TRBV19
clone_size: -
j_call: TRBJ2-5
cdr3_nt: TGTGCCAGTGGCCCCCCCCCGTCGCAGTACCAAGAGACCCAGTACTTC
cdr3_aa: CASGPPPSQYQETQYF

d_call: -
v_call: TRBV4-1
clone_size: few
j_call: TRBJ2-7
cdr3_nt: TGCGCCAGCAGCCAAGTCTCGGGCAACTCCTACGAGCAGTACTTC
cdr3_aa: CASSQVSGNSYEQYF

d_call: -
v_call: TRBV7-2
clone_size: many
j_call: TRBJ2-7
cdr3_nt: TGTGCCAGCAGCCCCGGCCACGAGCAGTACTTC
cdr3_aa: CASSPGHEQYF

d_call: TRBD2
v_call: TRBV5-4
clone_size: few
j_call: TRBJ2-7
cdr3_nt: TGTGCCAGCAGATTAGCGGGGCCCTCCTACGAGCAGTACTTC
cdr3_aa: CASRLAGPSYEQYF

d_call: -
v_call: TRBV27
clone_size: -
j_call: TRBJ1-2
cdr3_nt: TGTGCCAGCAGTTTATCAGGCTCAGGCCTGGTAAGCCTGATGGGCTACACCTTC
cdr3_aa: CASSLSGSGLVSLMGYTF

d_call: TRBD1
v_call: TRBV10-3
clone_size: many
j_call: TRBJ2-5
cdr3_nt: TGTGCCATCAGTCAACCCAGGACAGGGGCGCAAGAGACCCAGTACTTC
cdr3_aa: CAISQPRTGAQETQYF

d_call: -
v_call: TRBV29-1
clone_size: -
j_call: TRBJ1-2
cdr3_nt: TGCAGCGCCGGATGGACAGCTAACTATGGCTACACCTTC
cdr3_aa: CSAGWTANYGYTF